This T cell receptor beta chain was captured in a study of cytomegalovirus exposure and HLA in healthy donors. The J segment lost 4 bases and the V segment lost 0 bases, leaving 0 bases of the junction unmatched. Germline lookup yields CDR1 MNHEY and CDR2 SVGAGI. CDR3 length equals 14 residues. PCR used 60 Vbeta primers and 13 Jbeta primers. The protocol was immunoSEQ multiplex PCR, while the TCRdb copy is restricted to in-frame clones and leaves out a portion. The table includes approximately 150,000 clones, about 75% detected once. This clone came up a few times. The V call is TRBV6-5, the J call TRBJ1-2; 9 nucleotides match TRBD1. The clonotype originates from a man aged 40-49 years in good health and CMV-seropositive. Sequencing was carried out using PBMCs. CDR3 loop: CASSYSGQGYGYTF. The CDR3 nucleotides are TGTGCCAGCAGTTACTCGGGACAGGGCTATGGCTACACCTTC.